This entry lists 26 T cell receptor beta chains sequenced from one sample in a study of blood T cell repertoires in COVID-19. Sequencing used immunoSEQ multiplex PCR; TCRdb keeps in-frame clones, though not all of them. The repertoire holds about 270,000 clones, less than 90% seen once, with over 9.5% in the top ten. Material for sequencing was peripheral blood. These receptor sequences come from a woman aged 30 to 39 with COVID-19, enrolled during active disease.

V is TRBV21-1 and J is TRBJ1-2; whether TRBD1, the table's D call, matches the DNA was not checked. TRBV21-1 is assigned pseudogene status. The CDR3 loop spans 14 amino acids. CDR3 nucleotides: TGTGCCAGCAGCCCCCAAGGGGTGAACTATGGCTACACCTTC. Its protein product is CASSPQGVNYGYTF.

The rearrangement links TRBV30 to TRBJ2-3, with 12 bases matching TRBD2. The CDR3 has 12 residues. Germline CDR1 is GTSNPN and CDR2 is SVGIG (reference sequence). With V trimmed by 3 bases and J by 12 bases, 4 bases remained unmatched. The CDR3 sequence: CAWRALAGGQYF. In DNA, the CDR3 is TGTGCCTGGAGAGCACTAGCGGGGGGACAGTATTTT.

The chain recombines TRBV9 with TRBJ2-7, with TRBD2 matching 10 bases. J gave up 3 bases and V 0 bases, and 6 bases lay outside the gene matches. CDR3 length: 16 amino acids. Looked up from germline, CDR1 is SGDLS and CDR2 is YYNGEE. The CDR3 sequence: CASSVEVAGGSYEQYF. The CDR3 region has the DNA TGTGCCAGCAGCGTAGAAGTAGCGGGGGGTAGCTACGAGCAGTACTTC.

This clone was detected only once. In DNA form, the CDR3 reads TGCGCCAGCAGCCTTGCTTCGGGGTCCTCCTACGAGCAGTACTTC. Its protein is CASSLASGSSYEQYF. The chain carries TRBV5-1 and TRBJ2-7; tentative D call: TRBD2 (5 bases). This CDR3 is built from 15 residues. Per germline, CDR1 SGHRS and CDR2 YFSETQ. Deletions cut 4 bases from V and 0 bases from J, with 14 bases between.

V and J are TRBV3-1 (or the pseudogene TRBV3-2) and TRBJ2-3; D might be TRBD1 (6 bases). The germline V gene has CDR1 LGHDT and CDR2 YNNKEL (reference sequence). This CDR3 spans 12 amino acids. The V and J ends lost 10 bases and 1 base respectively, with 9 bases between them. CDR3 sequence (DNA): TGTGCCACCAACAGGGGCACAGATACGCAGTATTTT. The encoded protein is CATNRGTDTQYF.

This chain connects TRBV2 to TRBJ2-5, with 7 bases that match TRBD1. J gave up 5 bases and V 5 bases, and 5 bases lay outside the gene matches. Germline V lookup: CDR1 SNHLY, CDR2 FYNNEI. The CDR3 has 13 amino acids. CDR3 residues: CASSLNRGETQYF. CDR3 nucleotide sequence: TGTGCCAGCAGTTTGAACAGGGGCGAGACCCAGTACTTC.

The sample holds one count of this clone. The J gene is TRBJ2-3, the V gene TRBV6-6; 8 bases map to TRBD1. The germline CDR1 and CDR2 sequences are MNHNY and SVGAGI (reference sequence). Trimming took 5 bases from V and 1 from J; bases not matched to a gene: 5. The CDR3 loop spans 15 amino acids. The CDR3 here is CASSLDRVGTDTQYF. In DNA form, the CDR3 reads TGTGCCAGCAGTCTGGACAGGGTGGGCACAGATACGCAGTATTTT.

The gene calls are TRBV7-2 and TRBJ2-3; D may be TRBD2 (6 bases). V was trimmed by 1 base and J by 9 bases, leaving 17 bases between them. The CDR3 extends over 15 amino acids. Germline CDR1 is SGHTA and CDR2 is FQGNSA. CDR3 residues: CASSLGSASRGTQYF. The CDR3 DNA is TGTGCCAGCAGCTTAGGGTCCGCGTCCCGGGGGACGCAGTATTTT.

V and J are TRBV7-2 and TRBJ2-3; a weak D match, TRBD2 (5 bases). Germline V gene data show CDR1 as SGHTA and CDR2 as FQGNSA. The CDR3 is 12 residues long. Between the trimmed V and J ends, which lost 5 bases and 4 bases, there was a span of 7 bases. The DNA for the CDR3 is TGTGCCAGCAGCCGGACTTCAGATACGCAGTATTTT. It is translated as CASSRTSDTQYF.

The rearrangement uses TRBV5-6 and TRBJ2-7, with 8 bases lining up with TRBD1. With V trimmed by 3 bases and J by 2 bases, 10 bases remained unmatched. The CDR3 extends over 16 amino acids. Germline CDR1 is SGHDT and CDR2 is YYEEEE. CDR3 sequence reads: CASSSPTGERAYEQYF. The CDR3 bases are TGTGCCAGCAGCTCACCGACAGGGGAACGGGCCTACGAGCAGTACTTC.

This clone was recorded only once. The V gene is TRBV2, the J gene TRBJ2-6; D is possibly TRBD2 (6 bases). The germline gives CDR1 SNHLY, CDR2 FYNNEI. V lost 6 bases and J lost 3, with 15 bases in between. CDR3 length equals 16 residues. CDR3 sequence: CASRAGRSIGANVLTF. CDR3 bases: TGTGCCAGCAGGGCGGGGCGATCTATTGGGGCCAACGTCCTGACTTTC.

This chain joins TRBV6-1 and TRBJ1-6; TRBD1 is a possible D gene (6 bases). The CDR3 is made up of 16 amino acids. Trimming stripped 2 bases from V and 2 bases from J, with 10 bases between. CDR1 is MNHNS and CDR2 is SASEGT in the germline V gene. The CDR3 nucleotides are TGTGCCAGCAGTGAAATTGGGACAACCTATAATTCACCCCTCCACTTT. It is translated as CASSEIGTTYNSPLHF.

This rearrangement joins TRBV11-3 to TRBJ2-3; D is unresolved. V gave up 1 base and J gave up 0 bases, with 5 bases separating them. The CDR3 runs 14 residues. Germline V gives CDR1 SGHNT, CDR2 YENEEA. The CDR3 bases are TGTGCCAGCAGCTTAGCCCCTAGCACAGATACGCAGTATTTT. It codes for CASSLAPSTDTQYF.

The chain has TRBV7-8 and TRBJ1-5; D is possibly TRBD1 (5 bases). This CDR3 comprises 15 residues. CDR1 is SGHVS, CDR2 FQNEAQ, per germline. The germline V and J ends were trimmed by 1 base and 0 bases, with 7 bases remaining between them. Written as DNA, the CDR3 is TGTGCCAGCAGCTTAGAGCAGGGTAGCAATCAGCCCCAGCATTTT. It codes for CASSLEQGSNQPQHF.

This clone was observed a single time. The genes are TRBV19 and TRBJ1-3; D not resolved. The CDR3 spans 12 residues. CDR1 and CDR2 (germline): LNHDA, SQIVND (reference sequence). Trimming removed 5 bases at V and 2 bases at J, with 4 bases between. Written as DNA, the CDR3 is TGTGCCAGTAGTCCTCCTGGAAACACCATATATTTT. It specifies CASSPPGNTIYF.

V is TRBV7-7 and J is TRBJ2-7; 9 positions match TRBD1. Germline V gives CDR1 SSHAT, CDR2 FNYEAQ (reference sequence). This CDR3 has 15 residues. J lost 2 bases, V lost 0 bases, and 2 bases had no gene match. Here the CDR3 reads CASSLAGTGTYEQYF. The DNA of the CDR3 is TGTGCCAGCAGCTTAGCGGGGACAGGGACCTACGAGCAGTACTTC.

As regards this clone: Other DNA variants within this sample encode the same CDR3. V usage is TRBV4-2 and J usage is TRBJ2-3; TRBD2 aligns across 7 bases. Germline V gene lookup returns CDR1 LGHNA and CDR2 YNFKEQ. The CDR3 contains 14 residues. With 1 base clipped from V and 3 bases from J, the junction kept 1 base outside the gene matches. CDR3: CASSQGRGTDTQYF. The CDR3 DNA reads as TGTGCCAGCAGCCAAGGGCGGGGGACAGATACGCAGTATTTT.

The DNA for the CDR3 is TGTGCCAGCAGTCCGAAGAGAGGACAGATTTACTCCTACGAGCAGTACTTC. Translated: CASSPKRGQIYSYEQYF. This rearrangement joins TRBV28 to TRBJ2-7, with TRBD1 as a possible D gene (6 bases). The CDR3 is 17 residues long. Trimming pared 5 bases from V and 0 bases from J, leaving 20 bases between. CDR1 is MDHEN and CDR2 is SYDVKM in the germline V gene.

The gene calls are TRBV3-1 (or the pseudogene TRBV3-2) and TRBJ2-1; 15 bases agree with TRBD2. This CDR3 region has 16 residues. J was trimmed by 8 bases and V by 4 bases; bases with no gene match: 6. Germline-derived CDR1 and CDR2 are LGHDT and YNNKEL (reference sequence). The CDR3 here is CASSLGTSGGMDEQFF. The CDR3 DNA follows: TGTGCCAGCAGCCTCGGGACTAGCGGGGGGATGGATGAGCAGTTCTTC.

This chain joins TRBV10-3 and TRBJ2-3, with TRBD2 matching over 10 bases. Losses at the gene ends were 3 bases for V and 6 bases for J; bases not matched to a gene: 9. The CDR3 runs to 16 residues. In germline, CDR1 is ENHRY, CDR2 SYGVKD. The CDR3 sequence: CAISESLAGVGDTQYF. The DNA of the CDR3 is TGTGCCATCAGTGAAAGTCTAGCGGGGGTAGGGGATACGCAGTATTTT.

The chain uses TRBV7-8 and TRBJ2-1; the match to TRBD2 covers 10 bases. The CDR3 sequence is 17 residues long. Trimming took 5 bases from V and 0 from J; bases not matched to a gene: 7. Germline V lookup: CDR1 SGHVS, CDR2 FQNEAQ. The CDR3 bases are TGTGCCAGCAGCCCGAGACTAGCGGGCACCTCCTACAATGAGCAGTTCTTC. Translation: CASSPRLAGTSYNEQFF.

This clone was seen a handful of times. V and J are TRBV14 and TRBJ2-7, with D possibly TRBD1 on 6 matching bases. The CDR3 length is 12 residues. Germline-derived CDR1 and CDR2 are SGHDN and FVKESK. V was clipped by 4 bases and J by 12 bases, with 16 bases between them. The DNA for the CDR3 is TGTGCCAGCAGCCCCAAAAACAGGGAGAGGTACTTC. This codes for CASSPKNRERYF.

This clone has a handful of counts. V usage is TRBV21-1 and J usage is TRBJ1-6; the table assigns TRBD1, which was not confirmed against the DNA. TRBV21-1 is a listed pseudogene. The CDR3 sequence is 16 residues long. The CDR3 DNA is TGTGCCAGCAGCGCAGAGGAGACAGGGGTTAATTCACCCCTCCACTTT. Amino acids: CASSAEETGVNSPLHF.

The chain combines TRBV13 with TRBJ2-7; D is unresolved. Germline V gene lookup returns CDR1 PRHDT and CDR2 FYEKMQ (reference sequence). The CDR3 has 13 amino acids. Trimming shortened V by 1 base and J by 2 bases, and 6 bases separated the two germline ends. This chain's CDR3 is CASSLASTYEQYF. CDR3 DNA sequence: TGTGCCAGCAGCTTAGCGTCTACCTACGAGCAGTACTTC.

CDR3 loop: CASSYRGQGTDTQYF. DNA for the CDR3: TGTGCCAGCAGCTACAGGGGGCAGGGCACAGATACGCAGTATTTT. J is TRBJ2-3 and V is TRBV7-9, with 9 bases fitting TRBD1. The ends lost 4 bases at V and 1 base at J; junction bases unmatched: 3. CDR1 is SEHNR and CDR2 is FQNEAQ in the germline V gene (reference sequence). The CDR3 sequence is 15 residues long.

V and J are TRBV7-8 and TRBJ2-1; TRBD2 agrees at 13 bases. This CDR3 has 18 residues. Germline assignment: CDR1 SGHVS and CDR2 FQNEAQ. V trimming: 1 base; J trimming: 3 bases; junction bases outside the gene matches: 6. CDR3 nucleotide sequence: TGTGCCAGCAGCTTAGATCGGACTAGCGGGGGACTCTACAATGAGCAGTTCTTC. The encoded protein is CASSLDRTSGGLYNEQFF.